The sequence of this T cell receptor beta chain was determined in a study of cytomegalovirus exposure and HLA in healthy donors. Study overall: Of the donors genotyped, several hundred in all, 75% to 85% fell in the Caucasian-associated ancestry cluster.

Use of 60 Vbeta and 13 Jbeta primers characterized the PCR. Clones were sequenced by immunoSEQ multiplex PCR, and TCRdb holds only the in-frame ones, with some missing. The sample yields some 180,000 clones, less than 80% seen once. J lost 8 bases, V lost 2 bases, and 2 bases had no gene match. The CDR3 has 14 residues. Germline CDR1 and CDR2: MNHEY and SVGAGI. The gene calls are TRBV6-5 and TRBJ2-7; TRBD2 matches 14 bases. Sequences were obtained from PBMCs. The receptor was isolated from a man aged 18 to 35 in good health and CMV-seronegative. CDR3 protein: CASSYGTSGGKQYF. The CDR3 coding sequence is TGTGCCAGCAGTTACGGGACTAGCGGGGGAAAGCAGTACTTC.